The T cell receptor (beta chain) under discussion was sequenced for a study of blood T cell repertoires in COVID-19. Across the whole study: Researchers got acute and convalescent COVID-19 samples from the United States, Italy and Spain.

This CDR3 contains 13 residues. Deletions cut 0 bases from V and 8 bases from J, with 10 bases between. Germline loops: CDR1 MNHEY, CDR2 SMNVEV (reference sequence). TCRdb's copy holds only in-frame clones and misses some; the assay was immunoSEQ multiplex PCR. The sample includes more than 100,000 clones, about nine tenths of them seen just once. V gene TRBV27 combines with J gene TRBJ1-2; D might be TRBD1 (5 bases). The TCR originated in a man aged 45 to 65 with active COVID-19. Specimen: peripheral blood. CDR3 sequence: CASSLSGGFGYTF. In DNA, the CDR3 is TGTGCCAGCAGTTTATCGGGGGGGTTCGGCTACACCTTC.